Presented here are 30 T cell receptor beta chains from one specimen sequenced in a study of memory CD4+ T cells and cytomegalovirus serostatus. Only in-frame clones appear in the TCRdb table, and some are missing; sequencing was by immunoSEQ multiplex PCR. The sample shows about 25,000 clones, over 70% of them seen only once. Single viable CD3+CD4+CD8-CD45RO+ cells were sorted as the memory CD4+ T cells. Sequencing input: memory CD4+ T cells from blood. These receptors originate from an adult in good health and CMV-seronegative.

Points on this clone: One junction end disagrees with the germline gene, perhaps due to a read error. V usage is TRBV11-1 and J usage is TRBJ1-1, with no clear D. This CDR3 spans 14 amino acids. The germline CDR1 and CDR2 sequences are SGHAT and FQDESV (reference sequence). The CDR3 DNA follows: TGTGCCAGCGGAGGTACACAGAAAAACACTGAGGCTTTCTTT. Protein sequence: CASGGTQKNTEAFF.

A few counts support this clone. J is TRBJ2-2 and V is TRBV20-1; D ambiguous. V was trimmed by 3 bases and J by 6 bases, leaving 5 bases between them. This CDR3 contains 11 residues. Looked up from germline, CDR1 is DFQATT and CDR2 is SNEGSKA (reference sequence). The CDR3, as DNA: TGCAGTGCTAGTAGGGCCGGGGAGCTGTTTTTT. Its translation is CSASRAGELFF.

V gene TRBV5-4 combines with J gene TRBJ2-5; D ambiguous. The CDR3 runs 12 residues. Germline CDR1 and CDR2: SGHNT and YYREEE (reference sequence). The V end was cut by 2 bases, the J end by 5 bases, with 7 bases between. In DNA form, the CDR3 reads TGTGCCAGCAGCTTTCGTCGTGAGACCCAGTACTTC. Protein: CASSFRRETQYF. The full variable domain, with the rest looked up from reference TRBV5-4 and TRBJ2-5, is ETGVTQSPTHLIKTRGQQVTLRCSSQSGHNTVSWYQQALGQGPQFIFQYYREEENGRGNFPPRFSGLQFPNYSSELNVNALELDDSALYLCASSFRRETQYFGPGTRLLVL.

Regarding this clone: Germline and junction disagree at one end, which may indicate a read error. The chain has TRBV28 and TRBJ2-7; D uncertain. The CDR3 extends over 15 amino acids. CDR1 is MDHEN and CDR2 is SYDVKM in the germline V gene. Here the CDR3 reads CATSNPIPSYYEQYF. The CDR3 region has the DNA TGTGCCACCAGTAACCCGATCCCTTCTTACTACGAGCAGTACTTC.

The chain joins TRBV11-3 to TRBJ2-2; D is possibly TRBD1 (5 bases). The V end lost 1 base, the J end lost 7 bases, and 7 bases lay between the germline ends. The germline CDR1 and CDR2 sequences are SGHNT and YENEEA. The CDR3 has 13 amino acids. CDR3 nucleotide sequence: TGTGCCAGCAGCTTAGTGCAGGGCGGGGAGCTGTTTTTT. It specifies CASSLVQGGELFF.

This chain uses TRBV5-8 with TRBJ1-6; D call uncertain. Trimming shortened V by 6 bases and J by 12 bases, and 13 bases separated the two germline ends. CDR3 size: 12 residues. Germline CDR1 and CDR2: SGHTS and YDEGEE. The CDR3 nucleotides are TGTGCCAGCACCTCCCTGGGCGGACCCCTCCACTTT. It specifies CASTSLGGPLHF.

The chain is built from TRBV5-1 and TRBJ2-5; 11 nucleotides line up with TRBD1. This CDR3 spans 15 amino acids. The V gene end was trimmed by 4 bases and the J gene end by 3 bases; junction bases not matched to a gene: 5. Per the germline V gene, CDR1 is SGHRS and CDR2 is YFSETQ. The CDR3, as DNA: TGCGCCAGCAGCACCGGGACAGGGGGGGAAGAGACCCAGTACTTC. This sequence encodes CASSTGTGGEETQYF.

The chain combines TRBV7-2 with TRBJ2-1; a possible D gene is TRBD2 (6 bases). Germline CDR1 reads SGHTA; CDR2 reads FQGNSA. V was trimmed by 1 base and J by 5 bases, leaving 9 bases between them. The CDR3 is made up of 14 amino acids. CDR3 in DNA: TGTGCCAGCAGCTTAGGACGGGGGAACAATGAGCAGTTCTTC. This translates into CASSLGRGNNEQFF.

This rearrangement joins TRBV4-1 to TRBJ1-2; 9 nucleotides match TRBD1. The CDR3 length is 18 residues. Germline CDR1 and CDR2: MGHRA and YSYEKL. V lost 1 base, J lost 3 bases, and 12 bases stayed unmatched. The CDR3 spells CASSQGGPEQGAHYGYTF. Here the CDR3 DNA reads TGCGCCAGCAGCCAAGGGGGACCCGAACAGGGGGCTCACTATGGCTACACCTTC.

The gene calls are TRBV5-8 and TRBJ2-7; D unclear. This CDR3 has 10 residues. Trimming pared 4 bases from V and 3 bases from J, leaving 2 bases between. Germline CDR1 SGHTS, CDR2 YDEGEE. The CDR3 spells CASSDYEQYF. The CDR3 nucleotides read TGTGCCAGCAGCGACTACGAGCAGTACTTC.

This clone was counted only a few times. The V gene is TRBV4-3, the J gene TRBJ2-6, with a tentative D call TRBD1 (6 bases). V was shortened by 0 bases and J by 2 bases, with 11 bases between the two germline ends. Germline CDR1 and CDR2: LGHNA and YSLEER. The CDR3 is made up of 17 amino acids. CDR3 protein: CASSQDHYRAGANVLTF. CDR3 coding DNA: TGCGCCAGCAGCCAAGACCATTACAGGGCTGGGGCCAACGTCCTGACTTTC.

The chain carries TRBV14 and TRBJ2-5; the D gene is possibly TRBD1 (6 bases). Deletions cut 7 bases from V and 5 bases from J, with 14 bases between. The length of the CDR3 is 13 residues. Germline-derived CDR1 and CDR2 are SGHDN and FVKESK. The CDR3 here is CASTLQGGETQYF. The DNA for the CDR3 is TGTGCCAGCACCTTACAGGGTGGTGAGACCCAGTACTTC.

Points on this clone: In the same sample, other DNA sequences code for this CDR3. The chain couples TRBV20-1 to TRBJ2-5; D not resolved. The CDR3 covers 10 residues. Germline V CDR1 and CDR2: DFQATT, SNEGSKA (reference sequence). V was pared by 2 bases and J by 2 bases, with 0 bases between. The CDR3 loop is CSARQETQYF. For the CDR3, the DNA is TGCAGTGCTAGACAAGAGACCCAGTACTTC.

The CDR3 region has the DNA TGCGCCAGCAGCTCCGGGCCCTCCTACGAGCAGTACTTC. Translation: CASSSGPSYEQYF. The chain links TRBV5-1 to TRBJ2-7; no definite D call. Trimming removed 3 bases at V and 0 bases at J, with 7 bases between. CDR3 length: 13 residues. Looked up from germline, CDR1 is SGHRS and CDR2 is YFSETQ.

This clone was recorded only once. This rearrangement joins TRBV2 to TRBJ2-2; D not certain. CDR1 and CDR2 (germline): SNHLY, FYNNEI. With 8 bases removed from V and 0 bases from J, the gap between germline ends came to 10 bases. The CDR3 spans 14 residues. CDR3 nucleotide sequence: TGTGCCAGCCGAGTATTGCCGAACACCGGGGAGCTGTTTTTT. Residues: CASRVLPNTGELFF.

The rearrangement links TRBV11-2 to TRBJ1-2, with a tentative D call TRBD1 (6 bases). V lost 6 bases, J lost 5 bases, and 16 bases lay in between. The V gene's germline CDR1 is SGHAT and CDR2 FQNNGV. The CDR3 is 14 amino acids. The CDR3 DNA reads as TGTGCCAGCAGGCCCACTCTTCAGGGGTATGGCTACACCTTC. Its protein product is CASRPTLQGYGYTF.

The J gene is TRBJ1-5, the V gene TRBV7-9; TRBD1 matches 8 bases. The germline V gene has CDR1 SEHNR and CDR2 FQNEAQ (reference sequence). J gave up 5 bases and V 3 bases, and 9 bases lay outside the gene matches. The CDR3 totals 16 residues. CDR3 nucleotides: TGTGCCAGCAGCTTGAGCAGGGGGCCCCGCCATCAGCCCCAGCATTTT. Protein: CASSLSRGPRHQPQHF.

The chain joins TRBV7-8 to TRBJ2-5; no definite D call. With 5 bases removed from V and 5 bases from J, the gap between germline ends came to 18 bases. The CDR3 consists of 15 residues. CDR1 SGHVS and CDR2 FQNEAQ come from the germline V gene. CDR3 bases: TGTGCCAGCAGCCAGAACTTAGGGCAGGTGGAGACCCAGTACTTC. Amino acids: CASSQNLGQVETQYF.

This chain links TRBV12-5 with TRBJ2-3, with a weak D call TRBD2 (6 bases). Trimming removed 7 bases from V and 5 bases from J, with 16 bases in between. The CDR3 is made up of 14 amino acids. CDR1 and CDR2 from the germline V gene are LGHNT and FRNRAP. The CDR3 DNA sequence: TGTGCTAGTGCCCTTGCGGGACGTAGAGATACGCAGTATTTT. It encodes CASALAGRRDTQYF.

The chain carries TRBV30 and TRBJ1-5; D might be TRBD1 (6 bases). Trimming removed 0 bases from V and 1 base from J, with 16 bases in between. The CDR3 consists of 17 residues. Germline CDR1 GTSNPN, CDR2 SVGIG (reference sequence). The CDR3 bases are TGTGCCTGGAGTGTATCCCGGCCAGGGGTGAGCAATCAGCCCCAGCATTTT. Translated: CAWSVSRPGVSNQPQHF.

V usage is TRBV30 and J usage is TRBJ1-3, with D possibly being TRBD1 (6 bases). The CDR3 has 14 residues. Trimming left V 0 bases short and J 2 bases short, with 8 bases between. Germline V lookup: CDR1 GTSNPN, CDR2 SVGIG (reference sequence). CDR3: CAWSVRGPGNTIYF. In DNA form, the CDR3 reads TGTGCCTGGAGTGTACGGGGGCCTGGAAACACCATATATTTT. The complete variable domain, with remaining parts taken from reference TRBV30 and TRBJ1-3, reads SQTIHQWPATLVQPVGSPLSLECTVEGTSNPNLYWYRQAAGRGLQLLFYSVGIGQISSEVPQNLSASRPQDRQFILSSKKLLLSDSGFYLCAWSVRGPGNTIYFGEGSWLTVV.

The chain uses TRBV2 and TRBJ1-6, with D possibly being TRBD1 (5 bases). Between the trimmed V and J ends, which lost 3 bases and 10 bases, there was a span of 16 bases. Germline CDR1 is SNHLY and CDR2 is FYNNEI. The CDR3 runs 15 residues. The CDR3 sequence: CASSDTHQGRSPLHF. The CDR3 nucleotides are TGTGCCAGCAGTGATACCCACCAGGGAAGATCACCCCTCCACTTT.

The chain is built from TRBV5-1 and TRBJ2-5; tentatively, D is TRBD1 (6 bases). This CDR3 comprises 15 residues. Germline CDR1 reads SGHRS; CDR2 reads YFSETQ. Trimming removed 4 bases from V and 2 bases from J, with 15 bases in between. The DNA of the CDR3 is TGCGCCAGCAGCGAAGTCGGACAGCCTCAAGAGACCCAGTACTTC. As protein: CASSEVGQPQETQYF. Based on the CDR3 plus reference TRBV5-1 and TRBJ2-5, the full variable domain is KAGVTQTPRYLIKTRGQQVTLSCSPISGHRSVSWYQQTPGQGLQFLFEYFSETQRNKGNFPGRFSGRQFSNSRSEMNVSTLELGDSALYLCASSEVGQPQETQYFGPGTRLLVL.

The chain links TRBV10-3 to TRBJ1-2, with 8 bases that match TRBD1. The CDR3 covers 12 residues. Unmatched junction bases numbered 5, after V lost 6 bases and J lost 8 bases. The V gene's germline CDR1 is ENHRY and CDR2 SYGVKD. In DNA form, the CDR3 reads TGTGCCATCAGCAGGGGGCAGGAGGGCTACACCTTC. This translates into CAISRGQEGYTF.

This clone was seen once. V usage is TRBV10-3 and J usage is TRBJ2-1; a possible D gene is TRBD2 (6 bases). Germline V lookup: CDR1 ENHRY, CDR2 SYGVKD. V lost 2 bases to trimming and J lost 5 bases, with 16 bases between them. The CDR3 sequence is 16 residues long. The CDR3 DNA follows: TGTGCCATCAGTGAGCGGGGGTTTCGGAATAACAATGAGCAGTTCTTC. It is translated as CAISERGFRNNNEQFF.

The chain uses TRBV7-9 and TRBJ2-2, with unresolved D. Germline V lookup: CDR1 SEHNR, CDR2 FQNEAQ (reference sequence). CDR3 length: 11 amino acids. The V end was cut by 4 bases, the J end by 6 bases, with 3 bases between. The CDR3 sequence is CASSSPGELFF. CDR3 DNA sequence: TGTGCCAGCAGCTCCCCCGGGGAGCTGTTTTTT.

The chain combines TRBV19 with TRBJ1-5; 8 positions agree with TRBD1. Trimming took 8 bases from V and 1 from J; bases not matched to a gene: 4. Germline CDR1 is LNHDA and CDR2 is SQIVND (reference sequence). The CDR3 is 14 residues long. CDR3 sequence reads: CASDRGGSNQPQHF. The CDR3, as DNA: TGTGCCAGTGACAGGGGTGGGAGCAATCAGCCCCAGCATTTT.

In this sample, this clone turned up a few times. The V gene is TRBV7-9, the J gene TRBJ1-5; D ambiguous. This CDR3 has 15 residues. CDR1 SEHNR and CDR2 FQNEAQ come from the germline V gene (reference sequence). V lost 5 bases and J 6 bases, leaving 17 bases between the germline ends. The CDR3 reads CASSGDTDGSQPQHF. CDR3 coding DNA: TGTGCCAGCAGCGGAGACACGGACGGTAGTCAGCCCCAGCATTTT. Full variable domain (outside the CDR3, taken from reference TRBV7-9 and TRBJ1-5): DTGVSQNPRHKITKRGQNVTFRCDPISEHNRLYWYRQTLGQGPEFLTYFQNEAQLEKSRLLSDRFSAERPKGSFSTLEIQRTEQGDSAMYLCASSGDTDGSQPQHFGDGTRLSIL.

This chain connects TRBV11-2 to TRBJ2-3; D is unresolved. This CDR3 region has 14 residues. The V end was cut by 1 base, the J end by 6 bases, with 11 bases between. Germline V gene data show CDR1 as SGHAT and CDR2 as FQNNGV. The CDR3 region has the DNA TGTGCCAGCAGCTTAGGAACTCCTGGGGATACGCAGTATTTT. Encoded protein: CASSLGTPGDTQYF.

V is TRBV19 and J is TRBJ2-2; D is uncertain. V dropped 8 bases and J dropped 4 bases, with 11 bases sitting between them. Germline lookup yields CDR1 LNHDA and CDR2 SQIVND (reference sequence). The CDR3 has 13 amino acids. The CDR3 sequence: CASSLRGTGELFF. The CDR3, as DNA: TGTGCCAGTTCCCTTAGAGGCACCGGGGAGCTGTTTTTT.